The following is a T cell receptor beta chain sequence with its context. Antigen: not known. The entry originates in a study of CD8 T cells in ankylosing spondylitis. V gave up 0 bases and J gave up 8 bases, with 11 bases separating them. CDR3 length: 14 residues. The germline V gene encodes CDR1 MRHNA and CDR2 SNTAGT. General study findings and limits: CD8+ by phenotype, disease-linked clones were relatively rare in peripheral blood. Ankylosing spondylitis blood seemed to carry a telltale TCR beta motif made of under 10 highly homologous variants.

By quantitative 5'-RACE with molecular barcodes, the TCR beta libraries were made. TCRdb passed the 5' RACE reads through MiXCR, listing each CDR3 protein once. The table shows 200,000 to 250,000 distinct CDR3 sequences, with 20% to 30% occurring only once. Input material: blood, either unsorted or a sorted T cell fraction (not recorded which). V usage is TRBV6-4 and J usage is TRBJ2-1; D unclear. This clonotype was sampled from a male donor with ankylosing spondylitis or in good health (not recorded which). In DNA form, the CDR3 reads TGTGCCAGCAGTGACTCTACTCAATCCGATGAGCAGTTCTTC. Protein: CASSDSTQSDEQFF.